This section outlines one T cell receptor beta chain sequence together with its context. The antigen it binds to is not known. No much larger clonotype is one base removed from it; base qualities were not supplied. Receptors were amplified or captured by the immunoSEQ multiplex PCR assay. The multiplex PCR relied on a mix of 60 forward primers for TCR Vbeta segments and 13 reverse primers for TCR Jbeta segments. The CDR3 region of rearranged TCR beta genes was amplified from genomic DNA with a multiplex PCR assay. On the Illumina HiSeq System, the amplified TCR beta libraries were sequenced as 87-base-pair reads. As for the original processing: Across the 666 repertoires, a later analysis counted some 81 million unique TCR beta chains, approximately 10 million of which were shared by at least two donors. Raw reads were error-corrected and collapsed into unique sequences with a nearest-neighbor algorithm that merged closely related sequences to remove PCR and sequencing errors. CDR3 sequences were aligned to IMGT reference sequences to assign V, D and J gene segments. For a sequence to be retained, a match of at least six nucleotides to both a V gene segment and a J gene segment was required. A rearrangement was called productive if the CDR3 had no stop codons and remained in frame with V and J, and every other rearrangement was called non-productive. Following IMGT convention, CDR3 was defined as the stretch from the second conserved V-encoded cysteine up to the conserved J-encoded phenylalanine. Sequences without an unambiguous match to a single V gene segment were excluded from the earlier analysis of approximately 560 of the donors. An earlier analysis of over 450 of the donors classified V segments as functional when productive rearrangements were above 56.7% and as segregating when the standard deviation between donors was above 5%. A statistical classification framework was developed to diagnose cytomegalovirus status using the catalog of TCR beta chain sequences. In a later analysis, TCR nucleotide sequences were compared against IMGT/GENE-DB human TR gene sequences so that V and J genes could be assigned. The TCRdist pipeline was used in a later analysis to assign CDR3 sequences and most-parsimonious VDJ recombination scenarios. A later analysis defined each TCR beta chain by its CDR3 amino acid sequence plus V-gene family, and excluded reads lacking a unique V-gene family. As a way to deal with suspected cross-contamination and a sequencing artifact, a later analysis dropped more than 500 nucleotide sequences that were highly shared and had low generation probability. For each public chain, a later analysis derived a clonal expansion index from normalized ranks of inferred template counts within each repertoire. A later analysis computed generation probabilities with a VDJ recombination model fitted to out-of-frame rearrangements, and checked the results against IGoR. In a later analysis, hypergeometric tests were used to score TCR-TCR, TCR-HLA and TCR-CMV co-occurrence, with a repertoire-size bias correction applied to TCR pairs. A later analysis estimated false discovery rates by permuting HLA or CMV assignments 20 times. A later analysis grouped co-occurring TCRs with DBSCAN, adding TCRdist sequence similarity when clustering within HLA-allele-positive subsets. For co-occurrence clustering, repertoires with fewer than 30,000 or more than 120,000 public chains were excluded, along with 5 or 6 repertoires with anomalous nucleotide sharing. TCRdb took over this immuneACCESS table, retaining in-frame rearrangements with V and J assigned. Such tables are incomplete; in checked studies, under half of the missing clones stem from an unresolved V gene, and the remainder is unexplained. V, J and clone size are taken as reported in that table, and D and trimming were inferred from the DNA itself. The sample profile shows 60,000 to 70,000 clones; 78% of them were found once. In total, the top ten clones hold approximately 9.9% of the sample.

This sample stems from a study of cytomegalovirus exposure and HLA in healthy donors (dated by TCRdb to the late 2010s). About the investigation overall: In an earlier analysis of 587 of the donors, under 300 Gb of sequence data and 120 million or so unique TCR beta sequences from roughly 190 million T cells were reported. To predict cytomegalovirus infection status, the study combined high-throughput TCR immunosequencing, statistical association of individual TCRs with disease status, and machine learning. All discovery cohort repertoires had been generated on a single sequencing platform. The T cell repertoires of 700 or so subjects were profiled by immunosequencing and related to cytomegalovirus serostatus. A separate validation cohort of about 110 different subjects was used in addition to the 666-subject first cohort. The aim of the study was to test whether cataloging public T cell receptors could identify signatures of past pathogen exposure. Several DR-DQ haplotypes were treated as single units for association and clustering because of strong linkage in the cohort. Rather than drawing on any new phenotypic data, the later analysis identified candidate immune exposures from TCR beta sequences and the way those sequences occurred across donors. Typing coverage varied by locus: roughly 620-640 donors for A, B, C, DRB1 and DQB1; 522 for DQA1; nearly 610 for DPA1; more than 450 for DPB1. Of the roughly 400 genotyped donors, over 65% fell in the genetic ancestry cluster associated with self-reported Caucasian donors. A later genetic analysis used genome-wide SNP genotypes for about 60% of the roughly 700 donors, treating that subset as a discovery cohort. Class I and class II HLA loci were covered by the typing at four-digit resolution. To decide whether each TCR beta V gene segment behaved as functional or pseudogenic, an earlier analysis of nearly 600 of the donors relied on high-throughput TCR beta sequencing. Roughly 300 gigabases of sequencing data and around 80 million unique TCR sequences made up an early release that covered 500 to 700 HLA-typed donors. Donor age, sex, ethnicity and CMV serostatus were compiled together with the repertoire data. A later analysis re-examined previously published TCR beta repertoires from just over 650 donors and added high-resolution HLA genotyping to investigate patterns of TCR occurrence. Among several hundred genotyped donors of the cohort, an average of approximately 220,000 unique TCR beta nucleotide sequences was sequenced per donor, of which 15% to 20% were non-productive. General study outcomes and caveats: The earlier analysis of some 560 of the donors excluded some 15 rarely observed V segments, including chromosome 9 orphons, because counts were too low. V-gene and J-gene trimming of TCR beta chains was associated with a missense DCLRE1C variant in a later genetic analysis, and the association was replicated in an independent cohort. In an earlier analysis of roughly 560 of the donors, most TCR beta V segments were observed in productive rearrangements about 90% or about 30% of the time, broadly matching IMGT annotations. A later analysis associated about 17,000 TCR beta sequences with specific HLA alleles at a false discovery rate of 0.05. A further reported finding was that TCR beta sequences accurately predicted the HLA-A and HLA-B alleles for most subjects in the first cohort. Because the 87-base-pair reads could not distinguish some IMGT-functional V segments, including TRBV6-2 and TRBV6-3, those segments were excluded. The classifier was reported to diagnose cytomegalovirus status with high specificity and sensitivity in both the original cohort and the validation cohort. The authors suggested that the approach could potentially be extended to other disease states and immunological phenotypes. Correlated functional status among segregating V segments might reflect linkage disequilibrium, but an unknown experimental factor could not be ruled out. A later analysis reported that several top co-occurrence clusters appeared linked to parvovirus B19, influenza, CMV and Epstein-Barr virus. The sequencing pipeline was judged likely to have produced a cluster of highly shared sequence variants as a technical artifact. Three of the identified cytomegalovirus-associated TCR beta chains were confirmed in vitro to be specific for cytomegalovirus antigens. Only TCR beta chains were sequenced in this cohort, and the absence of alpha or paired-chain data limited detectable features. A later genetic analysis reported fewer N-insertions in productive TCRs among donors in an Asian-associated ancestry cluster than the approximately 670-donor mean. CMV serostatus was the only immune exposure information available for the cohort. Most TCR sequences were seen in very few donors, while some public TCRs were found in many individuals. Sequencing depth was assumed to be roughly uniform across donors in the presence/absence analyses, though that assumption may not hold. In a later analysis, the rate of TCR association differed among HLA loci, with DRB1 alleles having the most associated TCRs and HLA-C alleles having the fewest. Because HLA typing was missing for some donors at each locus, association tests included only the typed subset. In a later analysis, HLA-associated TCR beta chains showed more clonal expansion and lower generation probabilities than non-associated chains that were equally common. Most CMV-associated TCR beta chains appeared to be HLA-restricted in a later analysis, and the HLA associations seemed to be driven largely by CMV exposure. A total of roughly 160 TCR beta chains were listed by the study as associated with cytomegalovirus. Strong co-occurrence of HLA alleles, especially DR and DQ, made assigning TCR associations to individual alleles difficult.

The cohort consisted of hundreds of healthy bone marrow donors. All cohort members were sampled while nominally healthy, although unrecorded immune exposures were likely present. The donor tested CMV seronegative and was one of the 352 seronegative cohort members. A peripheral blood sample was provided by each donor, and peripheral blood mononuclear cells were used for TCR beta sequencing. The Qiagen DNeasy Blood Extraction Kit was used to extract genomic DNA from the blood cell samples. There are 12 amino acids in the CDR3, from cysteine to phenylalanine inclusive. The CDR3 DNA has 36 bases and is translated from base 1. Per the germline V gene, SGHTA is the CDR1 and FQGNSA is the CDR2.

Specimen: PBMCs. This clonotype was sampled from a man aged 35-49 years in good health and CMV-seronegative. The V and J segments used are TRBV7-2 and TRBJ2-2; the best D guess is TRBD2, with 5 bases matching. In nucleotide form, the sequence is TGTGTGAGCGGTAGGGCCACCGGGGAGCTGTTTTTT. This translates into CVSGRATGELFF.